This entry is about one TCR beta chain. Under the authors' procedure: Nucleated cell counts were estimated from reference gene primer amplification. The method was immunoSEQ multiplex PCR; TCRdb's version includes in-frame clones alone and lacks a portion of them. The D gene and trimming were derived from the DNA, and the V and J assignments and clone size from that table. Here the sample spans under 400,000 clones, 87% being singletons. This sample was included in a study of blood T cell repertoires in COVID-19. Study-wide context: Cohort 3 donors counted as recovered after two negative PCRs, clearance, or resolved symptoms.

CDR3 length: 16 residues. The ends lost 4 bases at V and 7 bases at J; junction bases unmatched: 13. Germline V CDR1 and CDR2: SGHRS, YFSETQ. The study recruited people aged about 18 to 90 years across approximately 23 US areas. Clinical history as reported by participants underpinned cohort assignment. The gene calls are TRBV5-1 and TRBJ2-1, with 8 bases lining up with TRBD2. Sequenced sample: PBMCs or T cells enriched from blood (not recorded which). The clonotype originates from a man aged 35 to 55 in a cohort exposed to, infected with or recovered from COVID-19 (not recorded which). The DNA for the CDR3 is TGCGCCAGCAGCCGCCTCATAGCGGGATCTGGAAATGAGCAGTTCTTC. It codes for CASSRLIAGSGNEQFF.